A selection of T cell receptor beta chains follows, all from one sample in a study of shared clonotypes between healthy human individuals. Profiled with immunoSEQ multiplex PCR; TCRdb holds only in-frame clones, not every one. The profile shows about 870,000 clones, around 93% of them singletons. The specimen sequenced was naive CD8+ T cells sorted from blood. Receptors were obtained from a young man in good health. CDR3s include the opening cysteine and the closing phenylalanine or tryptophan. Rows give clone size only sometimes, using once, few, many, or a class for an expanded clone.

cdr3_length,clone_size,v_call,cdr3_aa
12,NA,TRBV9,CASSRSTDTQYF
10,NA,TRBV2,CASRGRQGFF
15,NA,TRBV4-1,CASSQDPQVGRKQFF
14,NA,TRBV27,CASSPLPGDQPQHF
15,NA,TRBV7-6,CASSLDRVRNYEQYF
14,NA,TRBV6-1,CASSEARRTQAQFF
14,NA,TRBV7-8,CASSHSGRPYEQYF
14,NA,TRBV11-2,CASSLAPRTYEQYF
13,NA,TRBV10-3,CAISDKEGVPQHF
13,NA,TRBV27,CASRGQGSYEQYF
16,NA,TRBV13,CASSMGLAGGAYEQYF
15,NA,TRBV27,CASSPRETTNEKLFF
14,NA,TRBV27,CASSPSGTIYGYTF
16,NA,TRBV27,CASSLSPGTGRETQYF
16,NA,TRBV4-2,CASSQEGAVSTDTQYF
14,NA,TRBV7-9,CASRVAGVDTEAFF
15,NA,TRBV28,CASALDGYSNQPQHF
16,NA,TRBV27,CASSFETSGRPYEQYF
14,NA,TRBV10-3,CAISEELAFYEQYF
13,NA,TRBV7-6,CASSPSGSREQFF
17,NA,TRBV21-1,CASSKGGVAGGPETQYF
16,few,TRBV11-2,CASSWVGRPSYNEQFF
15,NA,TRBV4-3,CASSQDTDYYNEQFF
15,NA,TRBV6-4,CASSDAHLGADTQYF
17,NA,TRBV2,CASGGQDPTYSNQPQHF
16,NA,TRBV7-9,CASSSPGASVGYGYTF
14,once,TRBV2,CASSPRGGLYEQYF
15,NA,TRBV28,CASSQPSGQTYEQYF
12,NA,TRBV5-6,CASSLGKVEAFF
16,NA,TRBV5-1,CASSSLAGGPLETQYF
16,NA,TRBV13,CASSNLGQGARNEQFF
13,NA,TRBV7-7,CASSLHIGETQYF
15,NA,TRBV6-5,CASSLELAVHNEQFF
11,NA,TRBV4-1,CASSQNYEQYF
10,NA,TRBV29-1,CSRVTGELFF
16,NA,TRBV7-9,CASSFEYGRAGETQYF
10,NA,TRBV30,CAYDTGELFF
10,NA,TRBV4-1,CASGDFEQYF
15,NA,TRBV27,CASSSETSNGYEQYF
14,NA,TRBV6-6,CASSSERSTDTQYF
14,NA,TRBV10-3,CAISDRDPGTEAFF
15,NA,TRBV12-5,CASARPGTSYNEQFF
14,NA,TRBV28,CASSLTGTGYGYTF
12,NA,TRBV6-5,CASSYSTDEQYF
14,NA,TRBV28,CASEGRGFTDTQYF
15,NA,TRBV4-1,CASSQGPTVYNEQFF
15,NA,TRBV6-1,CASSELADGFYEQYF
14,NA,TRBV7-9,CASVPPDRAYEQYF
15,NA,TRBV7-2,CASSLYTGAYNEQFF
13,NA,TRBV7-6,CASSSGRPYEQYF
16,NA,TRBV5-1,CASSLEIGQGAFQLYF
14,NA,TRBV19,CASSSAGTIYGYTF
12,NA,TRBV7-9,CASRWATGELFF
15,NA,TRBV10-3,CAILEGSGDTDTQYF
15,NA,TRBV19,CASSIKAENVFGYTF
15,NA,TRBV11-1,CASSLRGLAGSEQFF
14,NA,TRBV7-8,CASSPGEGPYEQYF
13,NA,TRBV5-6,CASSLTGFYGYTF
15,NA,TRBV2,CASSEVGSGRDTQYF